This is a list of T cell receptor beta chains from one sample in a study of regulatory T cells in long-lasting Graves disease. TCRdb called the multiplex PCR reads again in MiXCR, with one record for every CDR3 protein. Here the sample spans about 380,000 distinct CDR3 sequences, 15% being singletons. The material was peripheral blood mononuclear cells (PBMCs), obtained at new diagnosis, from a patient treated with antithyroid drugs. The receptors come from a female donor with Graves disease. Each CDR3 is given with its conserved first and last residue. Size is omitted from some rows. Given values are once, few, many or a class for expanded clones.

v_gene: TRBV7-9; abundance: once; j_gene: TRBJ2-3; CDR3aa: CASSNRGQHTDTQYF
v_gene: TRBV29-1; abundance: many; j_gene: TRBJ2-1; CDR3aa: CSVPVVAGGHYNEQFF
v_gene: TRBV3-1; abundance: many; j_gene: TRBJ2-4; CDR3aa: CASSPSELAKNIQYF
v_gene: TRBV12-3/TRBV12-4; abundance: few; j_gene: TRBJ2-1; CDR3aa: CASSFRQGRNEQFF
v_gene: TRBV20-1; abundance: few; j_gene: TRBJ1-3; CDR3aa: CSATPRKGANTIYF
v_gene: TRBV20-1; abundance: many; j_gene: TRBJ2-7; CDR3aa: CSARDPQGDSYEQYF
v_gene: TRBV27; abundance: NA; j_gene: TRBJ1-5; CDR3aa: CASSYGSLPIGDQPQHF
v_gene: TRBV2; abundance: many; j_gene: TRBJ2-5; CDR3aa: CASSEALRETQYF
v_gene: TRBV9; abundance: NA; j_gene: TRBJ2-1; CDR3aa: CASSGVAGGAYNEQFF
v_gene: TRBV27; abundance: many; j_gene: TRBJ2-3; CDR3aa: CASSFMDTQYF
v_gene: TRBV18; abundance: few; j_gene: TRBJ2-5; CDR3aa: CASSRQVGEETQYF
v_gene: TRBV27; abundance: many; j_gene: TRBJ1-1; CDR3aa: CASSWNRVLSRNTEAFF
v_gene: TRBV6-1; abundance: many; j_gene: TRBJ2-7; CDR3aa: CASRGGTGASEQYF
v_gene: TRBV27; abundance: many; j_gene: TRBJ2-5; CDR3aa: CASSLHRGGEETQYF
v_gene: TRBV18; abundance: few; j_gene: TRBJ2-7; CDR3aa: CASSPSGGRDGEQYF
v_gene: TRBV20-1; abundance: NA; j_gene: TRBJ2-1; CDR3aa: CSARVKSSGWWNEQFF
v_gene: TRBV15; abundance: NA; j_gene: TRBJ1-5; CDR3aa: CATSRDQGPRNQPQHF
v_gene: TRBV6-9; abundance: NA; j_gene: TRBJ2-5; CDR3aa: CASSYNGFQETQYF
v_gene: TRBV6-5; abundance: few; j_gene: TRBJ1-3; CDR3aa: CASSYSGPATGGNTIYF
v_gene: TRBV6-4; abundance: many; j_gene: TRBJ1-1; CDR3aa: CASTRDSLNTEAFF
v_gene: TRBV12-3/TRBV12-4; abundance: many; j_gene: TRBJ2-3; CDR3aa: CASSRFGTDTDTQYF
v_gene: TRBV10-3; abundance: many; j_gene: TRBJ2-1; CDR3aa: CAISESQGGDEQFF
v_gene: TRBV12-3/TRBV12-4; abundance: NA; j_gene: TRBJ1-2; CDR3aa: CASSYVTDGYTF
v_gene: TRBV15; abundance: few; j_gene: TRBJ1-4; CDR3aa: CATSSLSTGWKDEKLFF
v_gene: TRBV19; abundance: few; j_gene: TRBJ1-2; CDR3aa: CASSIGAGYTF
v_gene: TRBV4-1; abundance: many; j_gene: TRBJ2-1; CDR3aa: CASSDQLVHDEQFF
v_gene: TRBV5-1; abundance: many; j_gene: TRBJ1-1; CDR3aa: CASSWGDSAMNTEAFF
v_gene: TRBV5-1; abundance: NA; j_gene: TRBJ2-5; CDR3aa: CASSSLGGQEETQYF
v_gene: TRBV4-3; abundance: NA; j_gene: TRBJ1-4; CDR3aa: CASSQVTGGLGEKLFF
v_gene: TRBV27; abundance: many; j_gene: TRBJ1-2; CDR3aa: CASSFRGANYGYTF
v_gene: TRBV28; abundance: NA; j_gene: TRBJ1-5; CDR3aa: CASRTTNQPQHF
v_gene: TRBV6-1; abundance: many; j_gene: TRBJ1-5; CDR3aa: CASLDRYRGKSNQPQHF
v_gene: TRBV2; abundance: many; j_gene: TRBJ1-3; CDR3aa: CASSPWGSGNTIYF
v_gene: TRBV7-3; abundance: NA; j_gene: TRBJ2-1; CDR3aa: CASSILAGNEQFF
v_gene: TRBV5-1; abundance: many; j_gene: TRBJ1-1; CDR3aa: CASSPGSGMNTEAFF
v_gene: TRBV20-1; abundance: NA; j_gene: TRBJ2-7; CDR3aa: CSASTSGKAYEQYF
v_gene: TRBV10-2; abundance: many; j_gene: TRBJ2-2; CDR3aa: CASSEREVTGELFF
v_gene: TRBV3-1; abundance: few; j_gene: TRBJ2-5; CDR3aa: CASSLTHSGETQYF
v_gene: TRBV5-5; abundance: NA; j_gene: TRBJ2-3; CDR3aa: CASSLGPNGPNGQDTQYF
v_gene: TRBV11-2; abundance: many; j_gene: TRBJ2-2; CDR3aa: CASSLVRSPSSLPGELFF
v_gene: TRBV7-3; abundance: few; j_gene: NA; CDR3aa: CASSPPELGDTEAFF
v_gene: TRBV10-2; abundance: once; j_gene: TRBJ2-3; CDR3aa: CASTAPGSTDTQYF
v_gene: TRBV7-2; abundance: NA; j_gene: TRBJ2-1; CDR3aa: CASILWRTEQFF
v_gene: TRBV3-1; abundance: many; j_gene: TRBJ1-3; CDR3aa: CASRRISGNTIYF
v_gene: TRBV18; abundance: NA; j_gene: TRBJ2-1; CDR3aa: CASSPGGHNNEQFF
v_gene: TRBV15; abundance: NA; j_gene: TRBJ2-1; CDR3aa: CATSRATNNEQFF
v_gene: TRBV6-2/TRBV6-3; abundance: few; j_gene: TRBJ2-5; CDR3aa: CASSGLAGEQETQYF
v_gene: TRBV12-3/TRBV12-4; abundance: few; j_gene: TRBJ1-5; CDR3aa: CASSFQGAEQPQHF
v_gene: TRBV6-2/TRBV6-3; abundance: NA; j_gene: TRBJ1-5; CDR3aa: CASSYGEPGQGGQPQHF
v_gene: TRBV4-3; abundance: many; j_gene: TRBJ1-1; CDR3aa: CASSQDAVGLTEAFF
v_gene: TRBV20-1; abundance: many; j_gene: TRBJ2-4; CDR3aa: CSASQGSGRKTKNIQYF
v_gene: TRBV4-1; abundance: many; j_gene: TRBJ2-2; CDR3aa: CASSRGNTGELFF
v_gene: TRBV7-9; abundance: many; j_gene: TRBJ1-2; CDR3aa: CASSPDEWPYTF
v_gene: TRBV5-1; abundance: many; j_gene: TRBJ1-6; CDR3aa: CASSLTGNVIHSPLHF
v_gene: TRBV7-8; abundance: many; j_gene: TRBJ2-5; CDR3aa: CASSSAPLGLQETQYF
v_gene: TRBV10-3; abundance: NA; j_gene: TRBJ1-1; CDR3aa: CAIRKNRDRVGSTEAFF
v_gene: TRBV27; abundance: many; j_gene: TRBJ2-7; CDR3aa: CASNIYQGGTEQYF